This T cell receptor (beta chain) was sequenced for a study of naive and memory T cell subsets. Documented treatment: skin biopsy from PPD injection site in Mantoux-positive individual. TCR cDNA received a 3' ligated oligonucleotide that carried a UMI. The SP2 primer and nested alpha and beta constant region primers amplified ligated cDNA in four rounds. Via MiXCR, TCRdb re-called the UMI-ligation and nested PCR reads, giving one row per CDR3 protein. The profile shows 20,000 to 25,000 distinct CDR3 sequences, 4.5% to 7% of them singletons. This clonotype was seen a handful of times. V dropped 4 bases and J dropped 2 bases, with 8 bases sitting between them. CDR1 is DFQATT, CDR2 SNEGSKA, per germline (reference sequence). The CDR3 loop spans 13 amino acids.

This sequence joins TRBV20-1 and TRBJ1-4; the D is unclear. The source of this sequence is an adult in good health. The material was skin, obtained from a tuberculin skin test site. Here the CDR3 DNA reads TGCAGTGCTAAGAAGAATACTAATGAAAAACTGTTTTTT. Its protein product is CSAKKNTNEKLFF.